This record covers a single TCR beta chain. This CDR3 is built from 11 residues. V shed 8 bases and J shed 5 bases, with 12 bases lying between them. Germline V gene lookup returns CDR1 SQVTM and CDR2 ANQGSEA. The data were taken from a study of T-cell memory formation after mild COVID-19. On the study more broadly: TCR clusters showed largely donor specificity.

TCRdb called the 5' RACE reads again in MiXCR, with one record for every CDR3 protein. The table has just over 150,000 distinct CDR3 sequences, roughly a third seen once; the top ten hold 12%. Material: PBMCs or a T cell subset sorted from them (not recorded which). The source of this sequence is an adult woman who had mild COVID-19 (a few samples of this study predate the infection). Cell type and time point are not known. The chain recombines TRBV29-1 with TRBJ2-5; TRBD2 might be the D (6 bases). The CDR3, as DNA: TGCAGCCCTGCCGCGGGGGAGACCCAGTACTTC. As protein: CSPAAGETQYF.